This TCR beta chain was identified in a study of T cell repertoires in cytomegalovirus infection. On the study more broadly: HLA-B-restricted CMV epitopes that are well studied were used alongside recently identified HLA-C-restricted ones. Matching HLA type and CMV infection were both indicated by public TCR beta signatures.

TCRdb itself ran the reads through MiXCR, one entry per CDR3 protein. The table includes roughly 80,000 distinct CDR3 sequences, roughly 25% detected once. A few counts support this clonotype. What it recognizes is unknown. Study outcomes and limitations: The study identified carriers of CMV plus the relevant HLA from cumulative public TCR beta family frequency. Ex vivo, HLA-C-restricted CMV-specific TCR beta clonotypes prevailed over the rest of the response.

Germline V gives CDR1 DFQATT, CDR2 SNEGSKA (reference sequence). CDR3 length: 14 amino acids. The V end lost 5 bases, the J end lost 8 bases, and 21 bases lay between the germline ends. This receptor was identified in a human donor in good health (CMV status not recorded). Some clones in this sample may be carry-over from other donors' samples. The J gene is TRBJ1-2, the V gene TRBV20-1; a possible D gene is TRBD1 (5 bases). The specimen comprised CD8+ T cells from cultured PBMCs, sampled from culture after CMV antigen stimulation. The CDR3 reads CSALGAVKAGGYTF. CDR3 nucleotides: TGCAGTGCTCTAGGGGCAGTCAAGGCTGGGGGCTACACCTTC.